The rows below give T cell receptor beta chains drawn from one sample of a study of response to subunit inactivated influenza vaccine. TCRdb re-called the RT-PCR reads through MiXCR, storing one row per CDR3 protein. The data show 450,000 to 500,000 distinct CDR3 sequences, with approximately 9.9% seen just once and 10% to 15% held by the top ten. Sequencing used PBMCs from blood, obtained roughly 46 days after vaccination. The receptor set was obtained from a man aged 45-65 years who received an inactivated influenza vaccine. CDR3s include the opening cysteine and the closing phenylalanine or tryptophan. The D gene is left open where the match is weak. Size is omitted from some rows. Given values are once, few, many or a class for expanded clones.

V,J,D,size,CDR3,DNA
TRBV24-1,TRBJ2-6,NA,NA,CATSEGPQGVLTF,TGTGCCACCAGTGAGGGCCCCCAGGGGGTCCTGACTTTC
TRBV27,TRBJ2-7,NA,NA,CASSFLATYEQYF,TGTGCCAGCAGTTTTCTAGCAACCTACGAGCAGTACTTC
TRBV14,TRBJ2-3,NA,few,CASSAGLESTDTQYF,TGTGCCAGCAGCGCCGGACTGGAGAGCACAGATACGCAGTATTTT
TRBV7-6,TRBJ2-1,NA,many,CASSYDNYNEQFF,TGTGCCAGCAGCTATGACAACTACAATGAGCAGTTCTTC
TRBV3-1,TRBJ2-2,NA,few,CASSQGVARTGELFF,TGTGCCAGCAGCCAAGGGGTAGCCCGCACCGGGGAGCTGTTTTTT
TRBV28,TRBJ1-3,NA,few,CASSSDRFVSGNTIYF,TGTGCCAGCAGCTCGGACAGATTCGTCTCTGGAAACACCATATATTTT
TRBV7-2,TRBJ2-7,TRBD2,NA,CASSFTARRGGLNEQYF,TGTGCCAGCAGCTTCACCGCCCGACGGGGAGGGCTCAACGAGCAGTACTTC
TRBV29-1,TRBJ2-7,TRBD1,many,CSVAASGTGVEQYF,TGCAGCGTCGCGGCCTCCGGGACAGGGGTCGAGCAGTACTTC
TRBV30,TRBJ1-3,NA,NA,CAWGGSLRGNTIYF,TGTGCCTGGGGCGGCAGTCTCCGTGGAAACACCATATATTTT
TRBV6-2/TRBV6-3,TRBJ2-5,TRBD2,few,CASSRPPGGMETQYF,TGTGCCAGCAGTCGGCCTCCGGGGGGGATGGAGACCCAGTACTTC
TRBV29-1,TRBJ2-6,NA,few,CSVDPSGANVLTF,TGCAGCGTTGACCCCTCTGGGGCCAACGTCCTGACTTTC
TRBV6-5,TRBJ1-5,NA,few,CASSYSGPGDGQPQHF,TGTGCCAGCAGTTACTCGGGTCCAGGGGACGGTCAGCCCCAGCATTTT
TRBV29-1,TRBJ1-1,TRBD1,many,CSVDGQGSAFF,TGCAGCGTTGACGGACAGGGATCGGCTTTCTTT
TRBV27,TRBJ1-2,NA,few,CASNGLGRSGGYTF,TGTGCCAGCAACGGGTTGGGGCGCTCGGGCGGCTACACCTTC
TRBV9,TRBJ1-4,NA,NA,CASSFGQTENEKLFF,TGTGCCAGCAGCTTCGGACAGACTGAAAATGAAAAACTGTTTTTT
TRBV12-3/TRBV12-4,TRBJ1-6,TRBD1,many,CASSSSRTGGYSPLHF,TGTGCCAGCAGTTCCTCAAGGACAGGGGGCTATTCACCCCTCCACTTT
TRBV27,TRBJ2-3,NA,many,CASSVLGNTDTQYF,TGTGCCAGCAGTGTCCTCGGGAACACAGATACGCAGTATTTT
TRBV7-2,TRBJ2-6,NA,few,CASSLSGISGANVLTF,TGTGCCAGCAGCTTGAGTGGAATCTCTGGGGCCAACGTCCTGACTTTC
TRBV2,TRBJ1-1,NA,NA,CASKGTAGDTEAFF,TGTGCCAGCAAAGGGACGGCCGGGGACACTGAAGCTTTCTTT
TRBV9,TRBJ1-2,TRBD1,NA,CASSVDGQGVSGYTF,TGTGCCAGCAGCGTGGACGGACAGGGGGTTAGTGGCTACACCTTC
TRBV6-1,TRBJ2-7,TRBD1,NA,CASSSPGQGASEQYF,TGTGCCAGCAGCTCCCCGGGACAGGGGGCCAGCGAGCAGTACTTC
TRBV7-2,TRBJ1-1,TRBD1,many,CASGVQGANTEAFF,TGTGCCAGCGGTGTACAGGGGGCCAACACTGAAGCTTTCTTT
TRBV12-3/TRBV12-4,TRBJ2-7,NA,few,CASSLGHRAFSEQYF,TGTGCCAGCAGTTTGGGGCACAGGGCCTTCTCCGAGCAGTACTTC
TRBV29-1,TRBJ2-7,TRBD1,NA,CSGQGEGYEQYF,TGCAGTGGACAGGGGGAAGGTTACGAGCAGTACTTC
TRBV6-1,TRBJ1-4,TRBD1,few,CASRTGGVGEKLFF,TGTGCCAGCAGAACAGGGGGCGTAGGAGAAAAACTGTTTTTT
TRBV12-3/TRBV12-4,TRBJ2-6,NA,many,CASSFVSGANVLTF,TGTGCCAGCAGTTTCGTCTCTGGGGCCAACGTCCTGACTTTC
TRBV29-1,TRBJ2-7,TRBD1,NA,CSVEDPGTGLLLGQYF,TGCAGCGTTGAAGACCCCGGGACAGGGTTACTCCTTGGGCAGTACTTC
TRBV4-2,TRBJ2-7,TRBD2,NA,CASSERAGGTYEQYF,TGTGCCAGCAGCGAAAGGGCGGGAGGAACCTACGAGCAGTACTTC
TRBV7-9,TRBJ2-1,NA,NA,CATSRGYNEQFF,TGTGCCACCTCGAGGGGATACAATGAGCAGTTCTTC
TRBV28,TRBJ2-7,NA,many,CASSPYGSYYEQYF,TGTGCCAGCAGTCCCTATGGGTCTTACTACGAGCAGTACTTC
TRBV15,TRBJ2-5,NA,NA,CATSRDFQETQYF,TGTGCCACCAGCAGGGATTTCCAAGAGACCCAGTACTTC
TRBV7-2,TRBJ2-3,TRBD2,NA,CASCYIAGVADTQYF,TGTGCCAGCTGCTACATAGCGGGAGTTGCAGATACGCAGTATTTT
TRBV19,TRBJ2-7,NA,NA,CASSIDRGGEQYF,TGTGCCAGTAGTATAGATCGGGGAGGTGAGCAGTACTTC
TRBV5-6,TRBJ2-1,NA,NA,CASSLFPGGALGNEQFF,TGTGCCAGCAGCTTATTTCCCGGGGGCGCACTGGGCAATGAGCAGTTCTTC
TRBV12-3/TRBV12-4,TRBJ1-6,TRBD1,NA,CASRDGQVNSPLHF,TGTGCCAGCAGAGATGGACAGGTGAATTCACCCCTCCACTTT
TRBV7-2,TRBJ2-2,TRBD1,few,CASRGQGGNTGELFF,TGTGCCAGCAGGGGACAGGGAGGAAACACCGGGGAGCTGTTTTTT
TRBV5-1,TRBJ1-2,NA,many,CASSLAQNYGYTF,TGTGCCAGCAGCTTAGCACAGAACTATGGCTACACCTTC
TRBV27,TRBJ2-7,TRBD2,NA,CASSLFPSGSYEQYF,TGTGCCAGCAGTTTATTTCCTAGCGGATCCTACGAGCAGTACTTC
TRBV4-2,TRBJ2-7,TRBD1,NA,CASSQDPRGRQGAKDYEQYF,TGTGCCAGCAGCCAAGATCCGCGAGGGAGACAGGGGGCGAAGGACTACGAGCAGTACTTC
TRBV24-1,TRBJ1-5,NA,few,CATSDLPRGNQPQHF,TGTGCCACCAGTGATTTGCCTCGGGGCAATCAGCCCCAGCATTTT
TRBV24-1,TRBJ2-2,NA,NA,CATSDPNTGELFF,TGTGCCACCAGTGATCCGAACACCGGGGAGCTGTTTTTT
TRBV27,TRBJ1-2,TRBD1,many,CASSPIGQGVIRGYTF,TGTGCCAGCAGTCCCATCGGACAGGGGGTGATTCGAGGCTACACCTTC
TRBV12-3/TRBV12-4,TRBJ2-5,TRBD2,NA,CASSFWGTRQETQYF,TGTGCCAGCAGTTTTTGGGGGACTAGGCAAGAGACCCAGTACTTC
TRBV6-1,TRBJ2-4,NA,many,CASSQTGSGIQYF,TGTGCCAGCAGTCAAACAGGGTCCGGCATTCAGTACTTC
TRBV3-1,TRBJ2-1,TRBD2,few,CASSQPGGTSGRNEQFF,TGTGCCAGCAGCCAACCTGGCGGGACTAGCGGGCGCAATGAGCAGTTCTTC
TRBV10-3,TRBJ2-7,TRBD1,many,CAIRGTDHEQYF,TGTGCCATCAGGGGGACAGACCACGAGCAGTACTTC